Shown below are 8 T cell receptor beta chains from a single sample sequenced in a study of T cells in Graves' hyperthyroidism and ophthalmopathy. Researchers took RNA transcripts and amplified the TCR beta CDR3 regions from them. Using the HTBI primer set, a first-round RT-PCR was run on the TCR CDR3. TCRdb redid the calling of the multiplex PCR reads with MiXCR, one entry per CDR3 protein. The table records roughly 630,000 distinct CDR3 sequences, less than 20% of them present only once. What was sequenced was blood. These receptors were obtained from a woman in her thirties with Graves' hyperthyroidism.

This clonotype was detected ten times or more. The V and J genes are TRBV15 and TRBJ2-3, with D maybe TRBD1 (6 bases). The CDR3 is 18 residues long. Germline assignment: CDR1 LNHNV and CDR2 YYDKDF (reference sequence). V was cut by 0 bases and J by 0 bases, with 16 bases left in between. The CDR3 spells CATSRDQLGQTSTDTQYF. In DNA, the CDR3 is TGTGCCACCAGCAGAGATCAGCTCGGACAGACTAGCACAGATACGCAGTATTTT.

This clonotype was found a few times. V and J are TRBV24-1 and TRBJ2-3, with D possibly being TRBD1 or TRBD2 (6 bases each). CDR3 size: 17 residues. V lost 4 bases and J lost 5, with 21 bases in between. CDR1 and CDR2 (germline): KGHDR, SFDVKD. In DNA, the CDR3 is TGTGCCACCAGTGACCCGCGGGCCGGGGGCGTCGGAGATACGCAGTATTTT. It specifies CATSDPRAGGVGDTQYF.

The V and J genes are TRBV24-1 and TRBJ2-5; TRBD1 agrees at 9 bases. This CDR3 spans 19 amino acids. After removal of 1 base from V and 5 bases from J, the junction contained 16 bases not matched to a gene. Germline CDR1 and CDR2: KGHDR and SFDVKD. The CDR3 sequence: CATSDLWDRDSTGRETQYF. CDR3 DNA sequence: TGTGCCACCAGTGATTTATGGGACAGGGATAGCACCGGCCGGGAGACCCAGTACTTC.

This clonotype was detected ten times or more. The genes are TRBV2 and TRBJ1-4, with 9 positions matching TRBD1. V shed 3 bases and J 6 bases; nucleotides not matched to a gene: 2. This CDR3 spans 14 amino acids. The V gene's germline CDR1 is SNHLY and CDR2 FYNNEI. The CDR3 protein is CASSDGTGYEKLFF. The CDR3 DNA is TGTGCCAGCAGTGATGGGACAGGGTATGAAAAACTGTTTTTT.

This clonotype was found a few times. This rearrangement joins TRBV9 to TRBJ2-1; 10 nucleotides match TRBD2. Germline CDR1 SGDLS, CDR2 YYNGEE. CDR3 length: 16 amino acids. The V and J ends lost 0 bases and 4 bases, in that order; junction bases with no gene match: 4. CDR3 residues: CASSVDSGGIYNEQFF. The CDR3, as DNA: TGTGCCAGCAGCGTAGATAGCGGGGGGATTTACAATGAGCAGTTCTTC.

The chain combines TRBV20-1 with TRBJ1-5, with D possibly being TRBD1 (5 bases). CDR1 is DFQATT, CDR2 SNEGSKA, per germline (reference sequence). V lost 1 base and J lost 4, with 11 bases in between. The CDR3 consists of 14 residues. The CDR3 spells CSARVGTANQPQHF. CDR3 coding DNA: TGCAGTGCTAGAGTTGGGACGGCTAATCAGCCCCAGCATTTT.

This CDR3 is CASTRDRDPGELFF. The CDR3 nucleotides are TGCGCCAGCACCCGGGACAGGGATCCCGGGGAGCTGTTTTTT. The rearrangement links TRBV5-1 to TRBJ2-2; 9 nucleotides line up with TRBD1. CDR1 and CDR2 (germline): SGHRS, YFSETQ. The V segment lost 6 bases and the J segment 6 bases; nucleotides outside the gene matches: 6. There are 14 residues in the CDR3.

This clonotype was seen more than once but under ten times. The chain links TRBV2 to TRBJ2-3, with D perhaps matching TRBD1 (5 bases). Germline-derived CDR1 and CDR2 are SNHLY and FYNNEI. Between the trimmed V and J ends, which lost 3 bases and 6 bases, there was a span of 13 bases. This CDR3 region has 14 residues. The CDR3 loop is CASSDFRVTDTQYF. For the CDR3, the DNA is TGTGCCAGCAGTGATTTCAGGGTAACGGATACGCAGTATTTT.